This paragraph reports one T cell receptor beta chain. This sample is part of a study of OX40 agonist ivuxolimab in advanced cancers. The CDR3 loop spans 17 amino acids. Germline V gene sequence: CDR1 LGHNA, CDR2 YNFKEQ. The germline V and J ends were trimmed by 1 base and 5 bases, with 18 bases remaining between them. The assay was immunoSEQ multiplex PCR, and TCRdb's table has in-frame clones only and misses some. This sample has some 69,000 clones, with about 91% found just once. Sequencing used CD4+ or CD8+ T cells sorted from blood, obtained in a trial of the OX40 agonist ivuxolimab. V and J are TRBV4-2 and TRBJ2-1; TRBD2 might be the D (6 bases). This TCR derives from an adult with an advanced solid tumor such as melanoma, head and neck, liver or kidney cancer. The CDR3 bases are TGTGCCAGCAGCCAAGTTTCGACTGGGCGGGGCAACAATGAGCAGTTCTTC. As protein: CASSQVSTGRGNNEQFF.